The sequence of this T cell receptor beta chain was determined in a study of blood T cells in healthy people across ages. Overall study results and limits: Naive T cell percentage by flow cytometry tracked strongly with beta diversity. Changes in expanded clonotypes were possibly confounded, as the CMV status of donors was unknown.

V shed 3 bases and J 2 bases; nucleotides not matched to a gene: 1. CDR1 is SGHTA, CDR2 FQGNSA, per germline. CDR3 length: 15 residues. Through a sample-barcoded 5' primer and a J-beta primer mix, a second PCR was run for roughly 6 to 11 cycles. The template-switch adaptor, which had 12 random nucleotides, put a tag on each cDNA molecule. Using its own MiXCR run on the 5' RACE reads, TCRdb lists one record per CDR3 protein. The table includes about 640,000 distinct CDR3 sequences, roughly three fifths detected once. This clonotype has a count of ten or more. The target antigen is unknown. This TCR was sampled from a man aged 55 to 70 in good health. This sequence joins TRBV7-2 and TRBJ2-1; 10 bases agree with TRBD2. The sample taken for sequencing was blood. CDR3 nucleotides: TGTGCCAGCAGCTTGCTAGCGGGGGCCTACAATGAGCAGTTCTTC. Residues: CASSLLAGAYNEQFF.